This T cell receptor (beta chain) was sequenced during a study of blood T cell repertoires in COVID-19 (dated by TCRdb to the early 2020s). Regarding the complete study: Samples covering the acute and convalescent phases of COVID-19 were provided by collaborators in the United States, Italy and Spain. The material from the prospective study consisted of cDNA or gDNA derived from T cells, B-cell-depleted T cells, or PBMCs. Deeply sampled blood TCRbeta repertoires from subjects exposed to, actively infected with, or recovered from COVID-19 were included in the dataset. The repertoires were made available in a free public database intended to serve as a resource for research on the immune response to SARS-CoV-2. The samples were drawn from the first 160 participants of the ongoing ImmuneRACE study and from some 1,300 subjects provided by 6 global collaborators. Nearly every sample came with metadata listing a de-identified subject ID, COVID-19 status, age in years and sex. HLA class I and class II types, where available, came from metadata supplied by the sample provider rather than from assay-based typing. The paper as a whole reports these results and caveats: Clinical and demographic metadata were provided uncurated, with the amount varying by source and participant.

TCRbeta CDR3 regions were amplified from genomic DNA by means of the immunoSEQ Assay, a bias-controlled multiplex PCR. In the paper's pipeline: Within the assay, amplification of reference gene primers was used to estimate how many nucleated cells each sample contained. To quantify the absolute abundance of each unique TCRbeta CDR3 rearrangement, sequence reads were collapsed and filtered. For each sample, productive Simpson clonality was calculated as the square root of Simpson's diversity index across productive rearrangements. Imported from immuneACCESS, the table was reduced by TCRdb to in-frame sequences with V and J called. These copies leave out some clones; in studies compared against another copy, an unresolved V gene accounts for under half, and the cause of the remainder is not known. V and J calls and clone size are given by that table; D and trimming were obtained from the DNA. For this sample there are about 150,000 clones; roughly four fifths appear just once. The ten largest account for under 2.5% of the sample.

Whole blood was collected in K2EDTA tubes by collaborating institutions according to the institutions' own protocols. For TCRbeta analysis, collaborators shipped samples as frozen whole blood, isolated PBMCs, or DNA extracted from either of those sample types. CDR1 is given as GTSNPN and CDR2 as SVGIG, both from the germline V gene (reference sequence). The cysteine opens and the phenylalanine closes a CDR3 of 14 amino acids. The read is trimmed to its CDR3 DNA, 42 bases read in frame from base 1. V is shortened by 3 bases, J by 4 bases, and the region joining them spans 13 bases. Notes on this clone: What antigen it recognizes has not been identified. No much larger clone is present one base from it, and per-base qualities are unavailable.

This clonotype was sampled from an elderly woman with acute or convalescent COVID-19. Sequencing was carried out using peripheral blood. The chain couples TRBV30 to TRBJ1-5, with a weak D call of TRBD1 (6 bases match). The nucleotides read TGTGCCTGGAGCAGGGGCCCTATAAATCAGCCCCAGCATTTT. Its coded protein is CAWSRGPINQPQHF.